Listed below are T cell receptor beta chains from one sample, sequenced in a study of shared clonotypes between healthy human individuals. Some clones are missing from TCRdb's copy, which holds only in-frame ones; the method was immunoSEQ multiplex PCR. The data contain about 2.3 million clones, roughly 93% of them singletons. Material: naive CD4+ T cells from PBMCs. These receptors originate from a man aged 18 to 29 in good health. Some clones in this sample may be carry-over from other donors' samples. The CDR3 runs from the conserved cysteine through the conserved F or W. The D gene is left open where the match is weak. Clone sizes are given selectively: once, few, many, or a class where the clone is expanded.

v_call: TRBV6-6
cdr3_length: 16
j_call: TRBJ2-7
clone_size: NA
d_call: NA
cdr3_aa: CASSYSRSTPHYEQYF
cdr3_nt: TGTGCCAGCAGTTACTCGAGAAGTACTCCCCACTACGAGCAGTACTTC

v_call: TRBV5-1
cdr3_length: 12
j_call: TRBJ1-3
clone_size: NA
d_call: NA
cdr3_aa: CASSGSGNTIYF
cdr3_nt: TGCGCCAGCAGCGGCTCGGGAAACACCATATATTTT

v_call: TRBV11-2
cdr3_length: 14
j_call: TRBJ1-3
clone_size: NA
d_call: NA
cdr3_aa: CASSVGGFGNTIYF
cdr3_nt: TGTGCCAGCAGCGTGGGGGGTTTTGGAAACACCATATATTTT

v_call: TRBV29-1
cdr3_length: 13
j_call: TRBJ1-1
clone_size: once
d_call: TRBD1
cdr3_aa: CSVGQGAITEAFF
cdr3_nt: TGCAGCGTTGGACAGGGGGCGATCACTGAAGCTTTCTTT

v_call: TRBV4-2
cdr3_length: 16
j_call: TRBJ2-3
clone_size: NA
d_call: TRBD2
cdr3_aa: CASSQGSAGDTDTQYF
cdr3_nt: TGTGCCAGCAGCCAAGGGTCAGCGGGAGACACAGATACGCAGTATTTT

v_call: TRBV5-4
cdr3_length: 12
j_call: TRBJ2-5
clone_size: NA
d_call: NA
cdr3_aa: CASSLQGETQYF
cdr3_nt: TGTGCCAGCAGCTTACAGGGAGAGACCCAGTACTTC

v_call: TRBV28
cdr3_length: 11
j_call: TRBJ1-2
clone_size: NA
d_call: NA
cdr3_aa: CASTENYGYTF
cdr3_nt: TGTGCCAGCACGGAAAACTATGGCTACACCTTC

v_call: TRBV6-1
cdr3_length: 17
j_call: TRBJ2-1
clone_size: NA
d_call: NA
cdr3_aa: CASSETSVESSYNEQFF
cdr3_nt: TGTGCCAGCAGTGAAACCTCCGTGGAGAGCTCCTACAATGAGCAGTTCTTC

v_call: TRBV28
cdr3_length: 16
j_call: TRBJ2-5
clone_size: NA
d_call: TRBD2
cdr3_aa: CASSSWTSGNRETQYF
cdr3_nt: TGTGCCAGCAGTTCCTGGACTAGCGGGAACCGGGAGACCCAGTACTTC

v_call: TRBV28
cdr3_length: 12
j_call: TRBJ2-7
clone_size: NA
d_call: NA
cdr3_aa: CASSLQGYEQYF
cdr3_nt: TGTGCCAGCAGTTTGCAGGGTTACGAGCAGTACTTC

v_call: TRBV2
cdr3_length: 11
j_call: TRBJ1-2
clone_size: NA
d_call: NA
cdr3_aa: CASSEGDGYTF
cdr3_nt: TGTGCCAGCAGTGAGGGGGATGGCTACACCTTC

v_call: TRBV6-6
cdr3_length: 15
j_call: TRBJ2-1
clone_size: NA
d_call: TRBD1
cdr3_aa: CASRPGTGLLNEQFF
cdr3_nt: TGTGCCAGCAGACCCGGGACAGGCCTCCTCAATGAGCAGTTCTTC

v_call: TRBV6-5
cdr3_length: 14
j_call: TRBJ1-1
clone_size: NA
d_call: NA
cdr3_aa: CASSDGGPNTEAFF
cdr3_nt: TGTGCCAGCAGTGACGGGGGGCCGAACACTGAAGCTTTCTTT

v_call: TRBV11-3
cdr3_length: 13
j_call: TRBJ1-1
clone_size: NA
d_call: NA
cdr3_aa: CASSSTTGTEAFF
cdr3_nt: TGTGCCAGCAGCTCAACTACAGGGACTGAAGCTTTCTTT

v_call: TRBV19
cdr3_length: 15
j_call: TRBJ1-5
clone_size: NA
d_call: NA
cdr3_aa: CASSIRTAGNQPQHF
cdr3_nt: TGTGCCAGTAGTATCCGGACCGCTGGCAATCAGCCCCAGCATTTT

v_call: TRBV9
cdr3_length: 13
j_call: TRBJ1-1
clone_size: NA
d_call: NA
cdr3_aa: CASRGGSRAEAFF
cdr3_nt: TGTGCCAGCAGGGGCGGGAGTCGGGCTGAAGCTTTCTTT

v_call: TRBV18
cdr3_length: 15
j_call: TRBJ2-7
clone_size: NA
d_call: NA
cdr3_aa: CASSHSRDGDYEQYF
cdr3_nt: TGTGCCAGCTCTCACTCCCGGGACGGAGATTACGAGCAGTACTTC

v_call: TRBV27
cdr3_length: 11
j_call: TRBJ2-1
clone_size: NA
d_call: NA
cdr3_aa: CASTSYNEQFF
cdr3_nt: TGTGCCAGCACCTCCTACAATGAGCAGTTCTTC

v_call: TRBV25-1
cdr3_length: 14
j_call: TRBJ2-7
clone_size: NA
d_call: NA
cdr3_aa: CASKANVRSYEQYF
cdr3_nt: TGTGCCAGCAAAGCGAACGTAAGATCGTACGAGCAGTACTTC

v_call: TRBV5-4
cdr3_length: 14
j_call: TRBJ1-2
clone_size: NA
d_call: TRBD1
cdr3_aa: CASSLGTGDYGYTF
cdr3_nt: TGTGCCAGCAGCTTGGGGACAGGTGACTATGGCTACACCTTC

v_call: TRBV2
cdr3_length: 13
j_call: TRBJ1-1
clone_size: NA
d_call: NA
cdr3_aa: CASSDGPGAEAFF
cdr3_nt: TGTGCCAGCAGTGACGGCCCTGGGGCCGAAGCTTTCTTT

v_call: TRBV6-5
cdr3_length: 13
j_call: TRBJ1-2
clone_size: NA
d_call: NA
cdr3_aa: CASSYHRGDGYTF
cdr3_nt: TGTGCCAGCAGTTACCATAGAGGAGATGGCTACACCTTC

v_call: TRBV19
cdr3_length: 14
j_call: TRBJ1-5
clone_size: NA
d_call: NA
cdr3_aa: CASSNRVSNQPQHF
cdr3_nt: TGTGCCAGTAGTAACAGGGTTAGCAATCAGCCCCAGCATTTT

v_call: TRBV5-1
cdr3_length: 15
j_call: TRBJ2-5
clone_size: NA
d_call: TRBD1
cdr3_aa: CASSSGQSGQETQYF
cdr3_nt: TGCGCCAGCAGCTCGGGACAGAGCGGCCAAGAGACCCAGTACTTC

v_call: TRBV6-5
cdr3_length: 15
j_call: TRBJ2-2
clone_size: NA
d_call: TRBD2
cdr3_aa: CASSYSWEGTGELFF
cdr3_nt: TGTGCCAGCAGTTACTCGTGGGAGGGTACCGGGGAGCTGTTTTTT

v_call: TRBV6-6
cdr3_length: 14
j_call: TRBJ2-7
clone_size: NA
d_call: TRBD1
cdr3_aa: CASSYYRDRGEQYF
cdr3_nt: TGTGCCAGCAGTTACTATCGGGACAGGGGCGAGCAGTACTTC

v_call: TRBV28
cdr3_length: 13
j_call: TRBJ2-1
clone_size: NA
d_call: NA
cdr3_aa: CASSLGHGPVGFF
cdr3_nt: TGTGCCAGCAGTTTAGGGCACGGACCCGTAGGGTTCTTC

v_call: TRBV28
cdr3_length: 19
j_call: TRBJ2-7
clone_size: NA
d_call: TRBD2
cdr3_aa: CASSRLGHGTSGRRDEQYF
cdr3_nt: TGTGCCAGCAGTCGTCTGGGACATGGGACTAGCGGGAGAAGGGACGAGCAGTACTTC

v_call: TRBV30
cdr3_length: 16
j_call: TRBJ2-1
clone_size: NA
d_call: TRBD1
cdr3_aa: CAWSVGWGTGANEQFF
cdr3_nt: TGTGCCTGGAGTGTAGGCTGGGGCACAGGGGCCAATGAGCAGTTCTTC

v_call: TRBV5-1
cdr3_length: 15
j_call: TRBJ2-1
clone_size: NA
d_call: TRBD1
cdr3_aa: CASSLGDRDADEQFF
cdr3_nt: TGCGCCAGCAGCTTGGGGGACAGGGACGCGGATGAGCAGTTCTTC

v_call: TRBV28
cdr3_length: 16
j_call: TRBJ1-1
clone_size: NA
d_call: NA
cdr3_aa: CASSIRGSFMNTEAFF
cdr3_nt: TGTGCCAGCAGCATAAGGGGGTCATTCATGAACACTGAAGCTTTCTTT

v_call: TRBV28
cdr3_length: 13
j_call: TRBJ2-1
clone_size: NA
d_call: NA
cdr3_aa: CASSPPGRLAGFF
cdr3_nt: TGTGCCAGCAGTCCGCCGGGTAGGTTGGCCGGGTTCTTC

v_call: TRBV6-6
cdr3_length: 16
j_call: TRBJ2-1
clone_size: NA
d_call: NA
cdr3_aa: CASSYSSPGFNNEQFF
cdr3_nt: TGTGCCAGCAGTTACTCAAGCCCCGGGTTCAACAATGAGCAGTTCTTC

v_call: TRBV11-2
cdr3_length: 16
j_call: TRBJ2-7
clone_size: NA
d_call: TRBD1
cdr3_aa: CASSLAPGTGSYEQYF
cdr3_nt: TGTGCCAGCAGCTTAGCCCCCGGGACAGGGTCCTACGAGCAGTACTTC

v_call: TRBV11-3
cdr3_length: 12
j_call: TRBJ2-2
clone_size: NA
d_call: TRBD1
cdr3_aa: CASSGTGRELFF
cdr3_nt: TGTGCCAGCAGCGGGACAGGGCGTGAGCTGTTTTTT

v_call: TRBV6-1
cdr3_length: 15
j_call: TRBJ2-1
clone_size: NA
d_call: TRBD2
cdr3_aa: CASSVAGGTYNEQFF
cdr3_nt: TGTGCCAGCAGTGTGGCGGGAGGCACCTACAATGAGCAGTTCTTC